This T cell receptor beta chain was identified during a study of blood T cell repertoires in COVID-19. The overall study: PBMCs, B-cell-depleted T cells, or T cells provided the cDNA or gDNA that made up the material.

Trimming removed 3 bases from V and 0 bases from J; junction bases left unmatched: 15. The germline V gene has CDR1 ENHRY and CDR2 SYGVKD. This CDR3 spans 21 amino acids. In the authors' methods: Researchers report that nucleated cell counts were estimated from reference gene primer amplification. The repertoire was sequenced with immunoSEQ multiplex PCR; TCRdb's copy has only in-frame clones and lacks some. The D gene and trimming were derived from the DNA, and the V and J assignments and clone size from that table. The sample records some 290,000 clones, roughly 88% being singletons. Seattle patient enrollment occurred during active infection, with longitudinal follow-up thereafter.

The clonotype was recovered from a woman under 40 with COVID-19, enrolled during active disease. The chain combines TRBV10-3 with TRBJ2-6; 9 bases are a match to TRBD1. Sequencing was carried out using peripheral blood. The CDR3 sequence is CAISDRRLMGQGSSGANVLTF. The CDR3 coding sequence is TGTGCCATCAGTGATCGGAGGTTGATGGGACAGGGAAGCTCTGGGGCCAACGTCCTGACTTTC.